This section outlines one T cell receptor (beta chain) sequence together with its context. The data are from a study of PD-L1 blockade in urothelial cancer. Study-wide context: In tumor samples, T cells numbered a median of approximately 1,400.

V shed 5 bases and J 5 bases; nucleotides not matched to a gene: 6. The CDR3 covers 14 residues. The germline gives CDR1 LNHDA, CDR2 SQIVND (reference sequence). In each PCR, synthetic TCR analog templates were spiked in. The method was immunoSEQ multiplex PCR; TCRdb's version includes in-frame clones alone and lacks a portion of them. The table lists about 35,000 clones, 36% of them singletons. The input for sequencing was tumor tissue, taken before atezolizumab (anti-PD-L1) treatment. J is TRBJ1-5 and V is TRBV19; TRBD1 matches 7 bases. This receptor was taken from a man between 60 and 70 years old with urothelial cancer. The CDR3 coding sequence is TGTGCCAGTAGTTCCGGGACAGATTATCAGCCCCAGCATTTT. It codes for CASSSGTDYQPQHF.